This T cell receptor (beta chain) was retrieved from a study of OX40 agonist ivuxolimab in advanced cancers. Of note for this clone: Its antigen is still unknown.

Autoimmune disease history or systemic immunosuppression excluded patients. Drawing of blood for sampling happened at baseline, at cycle 4 day 1, and at cycle 7 day 1. This CDR3 contains 13 residues. The V and J ends lost 5 bases and 9 bases, in that order; junction bases with no gene match: 5. Germline V gene data show CDR1 as MDHEN and CDR2 as SYDVKM. Generated by immunoSEQ multiplex PCR, the TCRdb table keeps only in-frame clones and is missing some. The sample lists about 48,000 clones; roughly 84% were seen once. General study results and limits: The antigens recognized by the expanded peripheral T cells, that is their antigen specificity, were not determined. At 0.1 to 3.0 mg/kg, clonal expansion of CD4+ and CD8+ blood T cells had occurred by week 6.

Sample: CD4+ or CD8+ T cells sorted from blood, taken in a trial of the OX40 agonist ivuxolimab. This chain links TRBV28 with TRBJ2-1; 9 positions agree with TRBD1. The clonotype comes from an adult with an advanced solid tumor such as melanoma, head and neck, liver or kidney cancer. The CDR3 reads CASSIPDRGEQFF. CDR3 DNA sequence: TGTGCCAGCAGTATTCCGGACAGGGGTGAGCAGTTCTTC. Drawing the rest from reference TRBV28 and TRBJ2-1, the complete variable domain is DVKVTQSSRYLVKRTGEKVFLECVQDMDHENMFWYRQDPGLGLRLIYFSYDVKMKEKGDIPEGYSVSREKKERFSLILESASTNQTSMYLCASSIPDRGEQFFGPGTRLTVL.